A selection of T cell receptor beta chains follows, all from one sample in a study of cytomegalovirus exposure and HLA in healthy donors. Libraries were prepared by immunoSEQ multiplex PCR; TCRdb keeps only in-frame clonotypes and omits some of them. The sample's table shows 40,000 to 50,000 clones. What was sequenced was PBMCs. The receptors derive from a woman in her thirties or forties in good health and CMV-seronegative. The CDR3 runs from the conserved cysteine through the conserved F or W. D genes are given only for firm matches.

>TRBJ1-2|-|TRBV5-1
CASRQGRGSYTF
TGCGCCAGCAGGCAGGGCAGGGGAAGCTACACCTTC
>TRBJ2-3|TRBD2|TRBV7-9
CASSLLGRAAREDADKQYF
TGTGCCAGCAGCTTATTGGGGCGGGCTGCGCGGGAGGACGCAGATAAGCAGTATTTT
>TRBJ2-6|-|TRBV7-3
CASSFSGTPLSGANVLTF
TGTGCCAGCAGCTTTTCCGGGACTCCCCTATCTGGGGCCAACGTCCTGACTTTC
>TRBJ1-1|-|TRBV12-5
CASGLVAGLGTEAFF
TGTGCTAGTGGTTTGGTAGCAGGTCTGGGCACTGAAGCTTTCTTT
>TRBJ1-3|-|TRBV30
CAWSVTTRNTIYF
TGTGCCTGGAGTGTAACAACGCGAAACACCATATATTTT
>TRBJ2-7|-|TRBV6-5
CASSGPDFAYEQYF
TGTGCCAGCAGTGGCCCGGACTTTGCCTACGAGCAGTACTTC
>TRBJ1-2|TRBD1|TRBV6-5
CASSYRGGLGYTF
TGTGCCAGCAGTTACCGAGGGGGCCTAGGCTACACCTTC
>TRBJ1-5|-|TRBV6-1
CASSSRQSHQPQHF
TGTGCCAGCAGTTCCCGACAGTCACATCAGCCCCAGCATTTT
>TRBJ2-2|-|TRBV7-6
CASSFRGLGNTGELFF
TGTGCCAGCAGCTTCCGGGGGTTGGGGAATACCGGGGAGCTGTTTTTT
>TRBJ2-7|TRBD1|TRBV10-3
CATLGQGTYEQYF
TGTGCCACCTTGGGACAGGGTACCTACGAGCAGTACTTC
>TRBJ1-6|TRBD1|TRBV6-1
CASTKEGQGNSPLHF
TGTGCCAGCACCAAGGAGGGACAGGGGAATTCACCCCTCCACTTT
>TRBJ1-5|TRBD1|TRBV28
CASSSNRGLSNQPQHF
TGTGCCAGCAGTTCAAACAGGGGGCTGAGCAATCAGCCCCAGCATTTT